This T cell receptor (beta chain) appears in the sequencing data of a study of OX40 agonist ivuxolimab in advanced cancers. It was autoimmune disease history or systemic immunosuppression that excluded patients. A word on this clone: Its antigen is as yet unknown.

Study results and caveats: Also present in some nonresponders was a low level of normalized T-cell clonal expansion. Among the least clonally expanded were partial responders at 0.1-3.0 mg/kg. Fewer expanded clones were found on average in CD4+ than in CD8+ T cells.

The CDR3 covers 13 residues. The V end was cut by 5 bases, the J end by 6 bases, with 10 bases between. Germline CDR1 KGHSH, CDR2 LQKENI. Method: immunoSEQ multiplex PCR; TCRdb's copy keeps in-frame clones and lacks some. This table holds over 40,000 clones, just under 85% found once. The input for sequencing was CD4+ or CD8+ T cells sorted from blood, taken in a trial of the OX40 agonist ivuxolimab. The TCR sequence derives from an adult with an advanced solid tumor such as melanoma, head and neck, liver or kidney cancer. This chain links TRBV18 with TRBJ1-4; D possibly corresponds to TRBD1 (6 bases). The CDR3: CASSYREDEKLFF. DNA for the CDR3: TGTGCCAGCTCATACAGGGAGGATGAAAAACTGTTTTTT.